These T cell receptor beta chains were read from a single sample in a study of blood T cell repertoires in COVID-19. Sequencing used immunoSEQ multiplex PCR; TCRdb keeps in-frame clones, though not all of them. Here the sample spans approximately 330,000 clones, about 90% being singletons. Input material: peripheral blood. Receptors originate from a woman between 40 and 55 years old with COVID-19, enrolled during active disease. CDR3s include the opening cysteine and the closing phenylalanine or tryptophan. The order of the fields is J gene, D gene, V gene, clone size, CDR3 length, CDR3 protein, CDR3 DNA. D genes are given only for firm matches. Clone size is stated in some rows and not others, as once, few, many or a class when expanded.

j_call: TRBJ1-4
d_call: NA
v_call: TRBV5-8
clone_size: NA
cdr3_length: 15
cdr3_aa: CASSLYTESNEKLFF
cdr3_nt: TGTGCCAGCAGCTTGTATACAGAATCTAATGAAAAACTGTTTTTT

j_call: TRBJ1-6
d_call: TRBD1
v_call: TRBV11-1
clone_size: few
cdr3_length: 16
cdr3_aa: CASSGTRDRVSSPLHF
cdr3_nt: TGTGCCAGCAGCGGAACCCGCGACAGGGTTTCTTCACCCCTCCACTTT

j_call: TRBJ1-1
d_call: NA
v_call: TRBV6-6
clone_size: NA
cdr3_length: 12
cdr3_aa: CASSYMNTEAFF
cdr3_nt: TGTGCCAGCAGTTATATGAACACTGAAGCTTTCTTT

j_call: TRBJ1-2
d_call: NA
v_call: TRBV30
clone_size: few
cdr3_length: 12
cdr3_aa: CAWTPGSRGYTF
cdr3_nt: TGTGCCTGGACCCCCGGGTCCCGGGGCTACACCTTC

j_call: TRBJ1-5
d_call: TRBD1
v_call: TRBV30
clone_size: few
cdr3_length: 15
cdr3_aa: CAWSLGQGVNQPQHF
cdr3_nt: TGTGCCTGGAGTTTGGGACAGGGGGTCAATCAGCCCCAGCATTTT

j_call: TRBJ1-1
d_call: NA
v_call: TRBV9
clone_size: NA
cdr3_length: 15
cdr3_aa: CASSVDPNGGTEAFF
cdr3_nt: TGTGCCAGCAGCGTAGACCCCAACGGGGGAACTGAAGCTTTCTTT

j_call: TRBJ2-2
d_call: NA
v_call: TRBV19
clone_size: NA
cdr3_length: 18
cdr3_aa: CASSIQQGSRGRTGELFF
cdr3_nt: TGTGCCAGTAGTATTCAACAGGGCAGCAGGGGTCGGACCGGGGAGCTGTTTTTT

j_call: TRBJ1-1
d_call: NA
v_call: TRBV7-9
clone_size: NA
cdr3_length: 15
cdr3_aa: CASSRRGGVNTEAFF
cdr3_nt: TGTGCCAGCAGCAGACGAGGGGGAGTTAACACTGAAGCTTTCTTT

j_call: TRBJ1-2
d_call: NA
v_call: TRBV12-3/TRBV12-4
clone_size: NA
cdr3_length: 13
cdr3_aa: CASSLGPRDGYTF
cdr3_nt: TGTGCCAGCAGTTTAGGGCCCAGGGATGGCTACACCTTC

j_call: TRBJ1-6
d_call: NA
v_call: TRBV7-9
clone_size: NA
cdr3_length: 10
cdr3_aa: CARGANPLHF
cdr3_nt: TGTGCCAGGGGGGCTAATCCCCTCCACTTT

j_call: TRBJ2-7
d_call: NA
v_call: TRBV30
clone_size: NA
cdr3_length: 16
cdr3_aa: CAWSVSDRILPYEQYF
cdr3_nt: TGTGCCTGGAGTGTATCCGACAGGATTCTCCCCTACGAGCAGTACTTC

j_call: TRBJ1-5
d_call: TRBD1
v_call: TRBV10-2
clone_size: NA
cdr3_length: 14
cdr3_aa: CASSRTGGKQPQHF
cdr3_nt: TGCGCCAGCAGCAGGACAGGGGGCAAACAGCCCCAGCATTTT

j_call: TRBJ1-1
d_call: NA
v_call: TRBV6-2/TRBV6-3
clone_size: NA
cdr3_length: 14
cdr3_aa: CASSYSEMNTEAFF
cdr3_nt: TGTGCCAGCAGTTACTCCGAGATGAACACTGAAGCTTTCTTT

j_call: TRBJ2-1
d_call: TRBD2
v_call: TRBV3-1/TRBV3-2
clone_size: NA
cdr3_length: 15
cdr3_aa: CASSQGTSGGDEQFF
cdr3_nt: TGTGCCAGCAGCCAAGGTACTAGCGGGGGGGATGAGCAGTTCTTC

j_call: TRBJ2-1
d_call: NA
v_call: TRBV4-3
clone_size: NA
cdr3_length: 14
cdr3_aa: CASSQRHGVGEQFF
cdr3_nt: TGCGCCAGCAGCCAGCGCCACGGGGTAGGTGAGCAGTTCTTC

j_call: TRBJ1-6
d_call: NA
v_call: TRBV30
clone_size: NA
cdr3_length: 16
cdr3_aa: CAWSPTRTVNNSPLHF
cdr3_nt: TGTGCCTGGAGTCCGACCAGGACAGTGAATAATTCACCCCTCCACTTT

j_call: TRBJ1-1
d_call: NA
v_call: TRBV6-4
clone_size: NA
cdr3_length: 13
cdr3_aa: CASSDSERTEAFF
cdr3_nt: TGTGCCAGCAGTGACTCAGAGCGCACTGAAGCTTTCTTT

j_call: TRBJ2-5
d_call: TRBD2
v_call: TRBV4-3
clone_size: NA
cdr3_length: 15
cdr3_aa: CASSRGASGAETQYF
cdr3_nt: TGCGCCAGCAGCCGCGGGGCTAGCGGAGCGGAGACCCAGTACTTC

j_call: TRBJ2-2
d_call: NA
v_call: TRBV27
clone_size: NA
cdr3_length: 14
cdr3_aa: CASSLIGRPGELFF
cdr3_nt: TGTGCCAGCAGTTTAATTGGCAGGCCCGGGGAGCTGTTTTTT

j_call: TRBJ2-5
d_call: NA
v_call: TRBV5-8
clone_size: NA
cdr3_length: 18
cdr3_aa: CASSLYFPTTVRQETQYF
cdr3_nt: TGTGCCAGCAGCTTGTATTTTCCCACGACAGTTAGGCAAGAGACCCAGTACTTC

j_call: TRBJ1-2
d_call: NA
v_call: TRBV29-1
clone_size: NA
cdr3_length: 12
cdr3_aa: CSVEGHPDGYTF
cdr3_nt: TGCAGCGTTGAAGGACACCCGGATGGCTACACCTTC

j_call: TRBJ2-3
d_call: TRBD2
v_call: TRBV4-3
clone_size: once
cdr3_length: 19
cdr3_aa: CASSQDGIGGGSTADTQYF
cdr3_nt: TGCGCCAGCAGCCAAGACGGGATCGGGGGGGGCAGCACTGCAGATACGCAGTATTTT

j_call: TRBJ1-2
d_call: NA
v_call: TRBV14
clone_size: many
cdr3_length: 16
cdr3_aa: CASSQGSSNSNYGYTF
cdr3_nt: TGTGCCAGCAGCCAAGGATCGAGCAATTCTAACTATGGCTACACCTTC

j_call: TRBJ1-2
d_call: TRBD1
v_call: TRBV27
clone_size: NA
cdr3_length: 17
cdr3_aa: CASSFPGQPKSNYGYTF
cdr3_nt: TGTGCCAGCAGTTTTCCGGGACAGCCTAAATCTAACTATGGCTACACCTTC

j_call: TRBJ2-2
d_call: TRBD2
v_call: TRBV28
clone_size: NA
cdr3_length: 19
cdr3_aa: CASILSGTSGGPNTGELFF
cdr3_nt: TGTGCCAGCATCTTATCAGGGACTAGCGGGGGGCCTAACACCGGGGAGCTGTTTTTT

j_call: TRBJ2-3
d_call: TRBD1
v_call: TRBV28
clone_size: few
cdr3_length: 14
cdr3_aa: CASSFTGVADTQYF
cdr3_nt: TGTGCCAGCAGTTTTACAGGGGTTGCAGATACGCAGTATTTT

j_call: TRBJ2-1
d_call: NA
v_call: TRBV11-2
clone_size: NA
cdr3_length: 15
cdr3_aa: CASSGTPSSYNEQFF
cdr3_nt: TGTGCCAGCAGCGGTACCCCCAGCTCCTACAATGAGCAGTTCTTC

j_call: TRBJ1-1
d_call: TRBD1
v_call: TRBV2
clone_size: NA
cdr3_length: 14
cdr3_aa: CASNRQGAGSEAFF
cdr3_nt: TGTGCCAGCAATCGACAGGGGGCAGGCTCTGAAGCTTTCTTT

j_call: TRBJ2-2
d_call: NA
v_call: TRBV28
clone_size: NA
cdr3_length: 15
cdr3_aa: CATSRRDARTGELFF
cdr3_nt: TGTGCCACCTCCCGGAGGGACGCCCGCACCGGGGAGCTGTTTTTT

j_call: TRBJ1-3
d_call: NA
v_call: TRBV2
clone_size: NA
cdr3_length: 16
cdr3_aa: CASSLMEGNSGNTIYF
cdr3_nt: TGTGCCAGCAGTTTGATGGAGGGTAACTCTGGAAACACCATATATTTT